This TCR beta chain was identified during a study of control samples from healthy donors and cancer patients. The CDR3 runs to 12 residues. Deletions cut 5 bases from V and 6 bases from J, with 8 bases between. Germline V gene sequence: CDR1 LNHDA, CDR2 SQIVND (reference sequence). Assay: immunoSEQ multiplex PCR; the TCRdb copy retains only in-frame clones and omits some. This sample has tens of thousands of clones, with 88% found just once. The chain employs TRBV19 and TRBJ2-1, with D unresolved. The sample taken for sequencing was blood. The sequence derives from a woman between 45 and 65 years old in good health. CDR3 sequence reads: CASSFAFNEQFF. In DNA, the CDR3 is TGTGCCAGTAGTTTTGCCTTCAATGAGCAGTTCTTC.